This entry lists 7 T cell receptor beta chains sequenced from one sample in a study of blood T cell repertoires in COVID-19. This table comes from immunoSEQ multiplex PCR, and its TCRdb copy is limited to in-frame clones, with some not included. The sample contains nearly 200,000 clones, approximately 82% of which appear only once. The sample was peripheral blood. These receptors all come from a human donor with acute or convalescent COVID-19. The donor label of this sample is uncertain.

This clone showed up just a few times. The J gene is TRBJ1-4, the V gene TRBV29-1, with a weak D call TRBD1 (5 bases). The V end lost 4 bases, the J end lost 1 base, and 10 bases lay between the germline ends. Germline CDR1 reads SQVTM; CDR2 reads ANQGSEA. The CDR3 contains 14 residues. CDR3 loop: CSVGGRGTNEKLFF. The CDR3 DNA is TGCAGCGTTGGAGGGAGGGGAACTAATGAAAAACTGTTTTTT.

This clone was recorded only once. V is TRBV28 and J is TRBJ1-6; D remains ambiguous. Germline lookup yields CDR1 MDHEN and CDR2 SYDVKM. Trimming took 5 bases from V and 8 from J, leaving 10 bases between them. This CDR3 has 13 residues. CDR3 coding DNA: TGTGCCAGCAGTATGTACTTGGATTCACCCCTCCACTTT. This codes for CASSMYLDSPLHF.

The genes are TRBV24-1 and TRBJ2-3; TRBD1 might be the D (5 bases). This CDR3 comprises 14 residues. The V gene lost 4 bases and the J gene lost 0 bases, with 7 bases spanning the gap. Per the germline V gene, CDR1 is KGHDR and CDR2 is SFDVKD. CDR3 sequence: CATSEGLSTDTQYF. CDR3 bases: TGTGCCACCAGTGAGGGGCTGAGCACAGATACGCAGTATTTT.

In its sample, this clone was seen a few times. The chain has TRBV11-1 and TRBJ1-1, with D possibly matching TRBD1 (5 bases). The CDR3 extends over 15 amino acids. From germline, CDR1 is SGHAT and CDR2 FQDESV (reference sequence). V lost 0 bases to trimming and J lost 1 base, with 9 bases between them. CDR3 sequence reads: CASSLATTANTEAFF. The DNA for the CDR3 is TGTGCCAGCAGCTTAGCCACGACAGCGAACACTGAAGCTTTCTTT.

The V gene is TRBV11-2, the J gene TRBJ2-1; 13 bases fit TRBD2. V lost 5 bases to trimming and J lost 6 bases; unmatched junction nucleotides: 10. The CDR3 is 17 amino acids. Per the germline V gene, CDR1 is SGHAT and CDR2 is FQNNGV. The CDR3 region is CASSLRTSGRPLNEQFF. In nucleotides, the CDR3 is TGTGCCAGCAGCCTCCGGACTAGCGGGAGACCCCTCAATGAGCAGTTCTTC.

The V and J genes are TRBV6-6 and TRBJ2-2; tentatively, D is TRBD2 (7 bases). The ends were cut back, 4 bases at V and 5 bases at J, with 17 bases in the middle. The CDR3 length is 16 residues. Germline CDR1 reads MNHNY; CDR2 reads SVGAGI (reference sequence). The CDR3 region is CASSSPRGAGTGELFF. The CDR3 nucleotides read TGTGCCAGCAGTTCCCCCCGGGGGGCCGGAACCGGGGAGCTGTTTTTT.

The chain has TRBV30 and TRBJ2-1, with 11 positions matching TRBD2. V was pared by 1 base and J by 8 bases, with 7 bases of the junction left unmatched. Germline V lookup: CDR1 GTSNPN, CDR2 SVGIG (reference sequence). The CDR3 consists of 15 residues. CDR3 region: CAWSDWTSGSDEQFF. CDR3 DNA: TGTGCCTGGAGTGATTGGACTAGCGGGTCCGATGAGCAGTTCTTC.